This T cell receptor (beta chain) was retrieved from a study of blood T cell repertoires in COVID-19 (dated by TCRdb to 2019 to 2021). A note on the overall study: Collaborator samples came from the United States, Italy and Spain and covered acute and convalescent phases of COVID-19. The prospective study material was composed of cDNA or gDNA derived from T cells, B-cell-depleted T cells, or PBMCs. Samples were obtained from the ongoing ImmuneRACE study (first 160 participants) and from approximately 1,200 subjects provided by 6 global collaborators. HLA class I and class II types, where available, came from metadata supplied by the sample provider rather than from assay-based typing. Deeply sampled blood TCRbeta repertoires from subjects exposed to, actively infected with, or recovered from COVID-19 were included in the dataset. The repertoires were released in a freely available public database intended as a resource for research on the immune response to SARS-CoV-2. Sample metadata almost always included a de-identified subject ID, COVID-19 status, age in years and sex.

Study-wide findings and limitations: The quantity of clinical and demographic metadata differed by source and by participant and was supplied without curation.

Including cysteine and phenylalanine, the CDR3 has 13 amino acids. The read is trimmed to its CDR3 DNA, 39 bases read in frame from base 1. Cut back by 4 bases and 3 bases, the V and J ends lie 10 bases apart. Per the germline V gene, SNHLY is the CDR1 and FYNNEI is the CDR2. The immunoSEQ Assay, a bias-controlled multiplex PCR, was used to amplify TCRbeta CDR3 regions from genomic DNA. Turning to the authors' computational methods: Within the assay, amplification of reference gene primers was used to estimate how many nucleated cells each sample contained. To quantify the absolute abundance of each unique TCRbeta CDR3 rearrangement, sequence reads were collapsed and filtered. Productive Simpson clonality was computed per sample as the square root of Simpson's diversity index over productive rearrangements. The table comes from immuneACCESS by way of TCRdb, which keeps in-frame sequences with V and J called. Part of the clones is missing from these tables; in studies checked, under half for an unresolved V gene and the rest for unknown reasons. V and J calls and clone size come straight from that table; D and trimming were deduced from the DNA. The sample has 120,000 to 150,000 clones on record, approximately 88% of them singletons. The ten top clones hold around a quarter of the sample.

This clone was counted a few times. It lacks a known antigen. Per-base quality was not reported, and no clone a single base away is much larger than it. Collaborating institutions collected whole blood in K2EDTA tubes following their own protocols. For TCRbeta analysis, collaborator samples were shipped as frozen whole blood, as isolated PBMCs, or as DNA extracted from either sample type. The receptor chain draws on TRBV2 and TRBJ2-7; the D gene lacks a confident call. Input material: peripheral blood. This TCR was recovered from a human donor in a cohort sampled during active COVID-19. The bases read TGTGCCAGCAGTGGAGACATTTTCTACGAGCAGTACTTC. The resulting protein is CASSGDIFYEQYF.